This T cell receptor beta chain was documented in a study of CD8+ T cells in alopecia areata. Study results and caveats: Baseline CD8+ expansion's link to response remains uncertain, as there was one nonresponder.

As to treatment: oral pan-JAK inhibitor, 5-10 mg twice daily. Researchers gathered lesional scalp punch biopsies and peripheral blood from patients with alopecia areata. Per germline, CDR1 LNHDA and CDR2 SQIVND (reference sequence). V lost 5 bases and J lost 5; bases outside the gene matches: 3. This CDR3 has 13 residues. As concerns this clone: Antigen unknown.

In each case, RNA was isolated and then reverse transcribed into cDNA as the sequencing template. Sequenced by immunoSEQ multiplex PCR; TCRdb stores in-frame clones only, minus some. The sample records about 12,000 clones, approximately 67% being singletons. The sequence came from a human donor with alopecia areata. The sequenced sample was skin, obtained at week 4, from a patient treated with tofacitinib. This chain links TRBV19 with TRBJ1-5; 7 bases are shared with TRBD1. CDR3 amino acids: CASSLTGDQPQHF. CDR3 bases: TGTGCCAGTAGTCTTACAGGGGATCAGCCCCAGCATTTT.